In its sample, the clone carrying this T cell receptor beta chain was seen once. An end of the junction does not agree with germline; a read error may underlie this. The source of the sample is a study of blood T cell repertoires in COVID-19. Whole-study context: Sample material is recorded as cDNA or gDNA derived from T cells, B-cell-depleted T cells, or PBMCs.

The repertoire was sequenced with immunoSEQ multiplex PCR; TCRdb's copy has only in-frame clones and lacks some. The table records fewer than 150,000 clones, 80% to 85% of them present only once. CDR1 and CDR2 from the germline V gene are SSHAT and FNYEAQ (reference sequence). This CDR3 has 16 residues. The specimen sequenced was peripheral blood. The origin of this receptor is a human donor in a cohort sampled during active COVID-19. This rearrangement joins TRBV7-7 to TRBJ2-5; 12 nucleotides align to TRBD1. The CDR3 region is CASSLGQGAGQETQYF. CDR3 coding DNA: TGTGCTAGCAGCCTGGGACAGGGGGCAGGTCAAGAGACCCAGTACTTC.